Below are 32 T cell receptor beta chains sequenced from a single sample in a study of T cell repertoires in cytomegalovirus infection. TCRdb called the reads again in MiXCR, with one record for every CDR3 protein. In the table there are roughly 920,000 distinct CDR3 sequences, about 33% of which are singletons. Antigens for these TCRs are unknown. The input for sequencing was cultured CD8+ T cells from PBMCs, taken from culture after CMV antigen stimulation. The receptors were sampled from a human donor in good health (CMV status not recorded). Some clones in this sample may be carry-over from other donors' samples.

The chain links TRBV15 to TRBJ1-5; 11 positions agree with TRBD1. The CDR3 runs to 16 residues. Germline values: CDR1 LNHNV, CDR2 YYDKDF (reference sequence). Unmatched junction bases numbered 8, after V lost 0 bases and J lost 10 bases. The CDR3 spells CATSRDRGQGAQPQHF. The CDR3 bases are TGTGCCACCAGCAGAGATCGAGGACAGGGGGCGCAACCCCAGCATTTT.

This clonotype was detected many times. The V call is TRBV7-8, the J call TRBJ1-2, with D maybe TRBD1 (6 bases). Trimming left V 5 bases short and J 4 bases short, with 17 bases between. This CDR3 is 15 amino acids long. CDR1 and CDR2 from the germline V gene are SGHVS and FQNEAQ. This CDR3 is CASSIFRQATYGYTF. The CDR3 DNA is TGTGCCAGCAGCATATTCCGACAGGCGACCTATGGCTACACCTTC.

CDR3 loop: CASSLSQAPTGELFF. In DNA, the CDR3 is TGTGCCAGCAGTTTATCGCAGGCCCCCACCGGGGAGCTGTTTTTT. The V call is TRBV27, the J call TRBJ2-2; the D is unclear. The germline V gene has CDR1 MNHEY and CDR2 SMNVEV (reference sequence). This CDR3 spans 15 amino acids. Trimming shortened V by 0 bases and J by 4 bases, and 9 bases separated the two germline ends.

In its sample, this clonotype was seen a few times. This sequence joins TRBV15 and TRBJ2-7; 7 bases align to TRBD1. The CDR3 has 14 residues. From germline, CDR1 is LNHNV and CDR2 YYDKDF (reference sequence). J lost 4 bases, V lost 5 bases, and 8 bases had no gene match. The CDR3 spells CATSDGTGVYEQYF. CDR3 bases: TGTGCCACCAGCGATGGTACAGGGGTGTACGAGCAGTACTTC.

CDR3 loop: CASSSDKGLAGGLQETQYF. DNA for the CDR3: TGTGCCAGCAGTTCCGACAAGGGACTAGCGGGGGGCCTCCAAGAGACCCAGTACTTC. The V gene is TRBV28, the J gene TRBJ2-5; 15 bases line up with TRBD2. After removal of 4 bases from V and 1 base from J, the junction contained 10 bases not matched to a gene. CDR1 and CDR2 from the germline V gene are MDHEN and SYDVKM. The CDR3 spans 19 residues.

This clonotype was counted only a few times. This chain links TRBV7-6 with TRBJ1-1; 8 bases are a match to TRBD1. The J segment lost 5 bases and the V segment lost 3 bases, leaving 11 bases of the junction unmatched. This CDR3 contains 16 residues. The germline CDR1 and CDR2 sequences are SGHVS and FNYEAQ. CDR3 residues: CASSFSAGQGGTEAFF. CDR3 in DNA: TGTGCCAGCAGCTTTAGTGCCGGACAGGGAGGGACTGAAGCTTTCTTT.

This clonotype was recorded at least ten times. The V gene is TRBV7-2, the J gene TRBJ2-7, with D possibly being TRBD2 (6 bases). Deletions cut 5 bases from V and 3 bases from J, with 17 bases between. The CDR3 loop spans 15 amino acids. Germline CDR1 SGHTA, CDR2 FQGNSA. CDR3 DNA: TGTGCCAGCAGCACACCAGGCGGGGCCCGCTACGAGCAGTACTTC. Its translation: CASSTPGGARYEQYF.

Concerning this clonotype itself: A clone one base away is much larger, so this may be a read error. For the CDR3, the DNA is TGTGTCACTAGGGGGGTTCAAGAGACCCAGTACTTC. It yields the protein CVTRGVQETQYF. The chain is built from TRBV10-3 and TRBJ2-5; D could derive from TRBD1 or TRBD2 (6 bases each). The CDR3 runs to 12 residues. The germline V gene encodes CDR1 ENHRY and CDR2 SYGVKD.

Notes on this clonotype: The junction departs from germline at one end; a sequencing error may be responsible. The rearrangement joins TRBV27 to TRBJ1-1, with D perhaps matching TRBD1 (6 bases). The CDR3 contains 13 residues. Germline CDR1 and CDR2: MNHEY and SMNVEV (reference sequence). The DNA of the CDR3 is TGTGCCAGCAGGGCAGGGGTAAACAATGAAGCTTTCTTT. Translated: CASRAGVNNEAFF.

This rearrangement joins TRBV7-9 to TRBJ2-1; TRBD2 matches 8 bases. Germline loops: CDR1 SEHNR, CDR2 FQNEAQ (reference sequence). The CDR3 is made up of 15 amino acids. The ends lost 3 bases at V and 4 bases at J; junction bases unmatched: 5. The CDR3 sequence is CASSFDGTRYNEQFF. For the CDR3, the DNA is TGTGCCAGCAGCTTCGACGGGACTAGATACAATGAGCAGTTCTTC.

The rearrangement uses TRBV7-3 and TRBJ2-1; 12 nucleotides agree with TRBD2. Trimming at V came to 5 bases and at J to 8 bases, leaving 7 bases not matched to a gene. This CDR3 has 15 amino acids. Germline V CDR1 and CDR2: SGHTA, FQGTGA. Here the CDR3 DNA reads TGTGCCAGCAGCCCTAGCGGGGGGGCTCGGGATGAGCAGTTCTTC. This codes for CASSPSGGARDEQFF.

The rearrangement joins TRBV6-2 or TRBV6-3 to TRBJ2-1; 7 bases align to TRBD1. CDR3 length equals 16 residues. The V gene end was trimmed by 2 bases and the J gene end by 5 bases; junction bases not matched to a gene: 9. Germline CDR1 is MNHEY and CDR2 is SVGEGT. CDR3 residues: CASSYTETGRHNEQFF. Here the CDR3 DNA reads TGTGCCAGCAGTTACACCGAGACAGGGCGGCACAATGAGCAGTTCTTC.

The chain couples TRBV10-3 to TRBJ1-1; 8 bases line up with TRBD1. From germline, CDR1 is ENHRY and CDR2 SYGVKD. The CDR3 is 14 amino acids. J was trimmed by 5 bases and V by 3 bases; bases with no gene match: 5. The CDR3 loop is CAISDPGQETEAFF. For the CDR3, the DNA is TGTGCCATCAGTGACCCGGGACAGGAGACTGAAGCTTTCTTT.

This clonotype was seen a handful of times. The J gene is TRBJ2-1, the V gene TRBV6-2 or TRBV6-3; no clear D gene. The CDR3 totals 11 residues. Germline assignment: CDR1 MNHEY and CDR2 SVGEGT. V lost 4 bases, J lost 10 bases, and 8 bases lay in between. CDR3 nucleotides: TGTGCCAGCAGTTCTATGATCGAGCAGTTCTTC. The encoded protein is CASSSMIEQFF.

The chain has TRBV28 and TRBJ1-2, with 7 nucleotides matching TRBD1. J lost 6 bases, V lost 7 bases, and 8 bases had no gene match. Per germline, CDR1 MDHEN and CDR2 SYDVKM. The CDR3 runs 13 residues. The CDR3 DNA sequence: TGTGCCAGCACCGGGGGCAGGGGGAATGGCTACACCTTC. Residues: CASTGGRGNGYTF.

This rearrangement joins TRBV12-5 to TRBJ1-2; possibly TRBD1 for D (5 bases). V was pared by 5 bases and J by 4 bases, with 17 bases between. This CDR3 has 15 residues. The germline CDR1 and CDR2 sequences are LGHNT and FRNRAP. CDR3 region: CASGAPWDPFYGYTF. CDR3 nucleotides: TGTGCTAGTGGTGCGCCGTGGGACCCTTTCTATGGCTACACCTTC.

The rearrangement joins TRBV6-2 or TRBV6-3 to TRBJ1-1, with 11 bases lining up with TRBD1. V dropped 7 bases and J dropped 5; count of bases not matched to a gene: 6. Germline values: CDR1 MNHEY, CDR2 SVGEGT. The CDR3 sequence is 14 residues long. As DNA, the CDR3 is TGTGCCAGCACGACGGACAGGGGGCGAACTGAAGCTTTCTTT. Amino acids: CASTTDRGRTEAFF.

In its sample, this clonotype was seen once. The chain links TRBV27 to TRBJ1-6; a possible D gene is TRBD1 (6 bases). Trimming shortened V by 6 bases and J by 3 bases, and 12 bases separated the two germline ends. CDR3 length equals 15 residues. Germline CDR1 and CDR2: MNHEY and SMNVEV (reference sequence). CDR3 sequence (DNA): TGTGCCAGCAGCCAAGGGACATACTATAATTCACCCCTCCACTTT. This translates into CASSQGTYYNSPLHF.

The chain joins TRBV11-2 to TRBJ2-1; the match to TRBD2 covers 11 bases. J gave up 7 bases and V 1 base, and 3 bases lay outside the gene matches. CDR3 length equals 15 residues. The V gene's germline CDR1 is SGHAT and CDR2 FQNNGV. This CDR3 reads CASSLVPSGGNEQFF. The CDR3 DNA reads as TGTGCCAGCAGCTTAGTGCCTAGCGGGGGGAATGAGCAGTTCTTC.

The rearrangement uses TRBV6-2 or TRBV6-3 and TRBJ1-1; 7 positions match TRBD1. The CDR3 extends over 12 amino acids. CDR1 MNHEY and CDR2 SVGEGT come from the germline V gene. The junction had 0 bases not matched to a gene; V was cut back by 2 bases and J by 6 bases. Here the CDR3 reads CASSYGTAEAFF. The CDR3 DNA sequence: TGTGCCAGCAGTTACGGGACAGCTGAAGCTTTCTTT.

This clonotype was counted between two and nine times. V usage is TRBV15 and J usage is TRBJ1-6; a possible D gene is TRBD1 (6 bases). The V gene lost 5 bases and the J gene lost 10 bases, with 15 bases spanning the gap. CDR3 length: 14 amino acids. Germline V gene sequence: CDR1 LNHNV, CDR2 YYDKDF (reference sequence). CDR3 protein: CATSFEGGGSPLHF. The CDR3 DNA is TGTGCCACCAGCTTCGAGGGAGGGGGGTCACCCCTCCACTTT.

The chain's CDR3 is CATGTSGGDEQFF. CDR3 DNA: TGTGCCACCGGGACTAGCGGGGGCGATGAGCAGTTCTTC. The genes are TRBV10-3 and TRBJ2-1, with 14 bases aligning to TRBD2. Trimming removed 10 bases from V and 8 bases from J; junction bases left unmatched: 4. Germline CDR1 ENHRY, CDR2 SYGVKD. The CDR3 is 13 residues long.

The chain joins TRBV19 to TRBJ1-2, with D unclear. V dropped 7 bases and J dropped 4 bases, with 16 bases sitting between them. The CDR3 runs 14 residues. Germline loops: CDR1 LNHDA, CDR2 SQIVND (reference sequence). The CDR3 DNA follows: TGTGCCAGTACCCCTGAGGACGGCACCTATGGCTACACCTTC. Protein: CASTPEDGTYGYTF.

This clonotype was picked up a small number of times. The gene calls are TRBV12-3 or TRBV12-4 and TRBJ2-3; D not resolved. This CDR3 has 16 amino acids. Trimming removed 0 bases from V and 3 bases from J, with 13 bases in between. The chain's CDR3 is CASSLAWPGHTDTQYF. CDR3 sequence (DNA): TGTGCCAGCAGTTTAGCCTGGCCAGGCCATACAGATACGCAGTATTTT.

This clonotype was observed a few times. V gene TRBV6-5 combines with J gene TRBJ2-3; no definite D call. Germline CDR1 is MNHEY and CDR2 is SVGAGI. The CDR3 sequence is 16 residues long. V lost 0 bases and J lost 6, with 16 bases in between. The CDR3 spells CASSYSSILAWDTQYF. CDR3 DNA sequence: TGTGCCAGCAGTTACTCTAGTATTCTCGCCTGGGATACGCAGTATTTT.

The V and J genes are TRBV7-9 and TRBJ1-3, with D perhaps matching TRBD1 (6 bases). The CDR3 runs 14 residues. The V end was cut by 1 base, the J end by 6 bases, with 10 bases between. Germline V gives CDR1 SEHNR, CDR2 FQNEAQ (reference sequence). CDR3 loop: CASSLGRGPNTIYF. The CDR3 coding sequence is TGTGCCAGCAGCTTAGGCAGGGGTCCAAACACCATATATTTT.

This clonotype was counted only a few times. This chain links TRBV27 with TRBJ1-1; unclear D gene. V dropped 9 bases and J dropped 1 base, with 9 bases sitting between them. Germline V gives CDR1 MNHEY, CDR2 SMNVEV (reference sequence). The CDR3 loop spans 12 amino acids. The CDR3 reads CASFTGNTEAFF. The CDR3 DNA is TGTGCCAGTTTCACGGGGAACACTGAAGCTTTCTTT.

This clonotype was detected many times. This CDR3 reads CASSWGLATDTQYF. The CDR3 DNA is TGTGCCAGCAGCTGGGGACTAGCCACAGATACGCAGTATTTT. The chain links TRBV11-2 to TRBJ2-3; 9 nucleotides align to TRBD2. The CDR3 is 14 residues long. Unmatched junction bases numbered 1, after V lost 4 bases and J lost 2 bases. Germline V gene lookup returns CDR1 SGHAT and CDR2 FQNNGV. Full variable domain (missing parts from reference TRBV11-2 and TRBJ2-3): EAGVAQSPRYKIIEKRQSVAFWCNPISGHATLYWYQQILGQGPKLLIQFQNNGVVDDSQLPKDRFSAERLKGVDSTLKIQPAKLEDSAVYLCASSWGLATDTQYFGPGTRLTVL.

The CDR3 spells CASSQPNSETQYF. CDR3 in DNA: TGTGCCAGCAGTCAGCCGAATTCAGAGACCCAGTACTTC. The V and J genes are TRBV11-2 and TRBJ2-5; D is unclear. Germline V gene data show CDR1 as SGHAT and CDR2 as FQNNGV. There are 13 residues in the CDR3. The ends were cut back, 6 bases at V and 4 bases at J, with 12 bases in the middle.

Written as DNA, the CDR3 is TGTGCCACCAGCAGAGATCGGCGCCCAGGGGAGCAGTACGTC. Its translation is CATSRDRRPGEQYV. This sequence joins TRBV15 and TRBJ2-7; the D gene is possibly TRBD1 (5 bases). Deletions cut 0 bases from V and 7 bases from J, with 13 bases between. The CDR3 has 14 residues. Looked up from germline, CDR1 is LNHNV and CDR2 is YYDKDF (reference sequence).

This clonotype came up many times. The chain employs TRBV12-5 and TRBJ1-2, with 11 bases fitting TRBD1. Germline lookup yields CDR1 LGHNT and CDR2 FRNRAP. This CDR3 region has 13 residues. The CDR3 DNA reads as TGTGTTCGACACCCGGACAGGGGGCAAGGCTACACCTTC. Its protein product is CVRHPDRGQGYTF.

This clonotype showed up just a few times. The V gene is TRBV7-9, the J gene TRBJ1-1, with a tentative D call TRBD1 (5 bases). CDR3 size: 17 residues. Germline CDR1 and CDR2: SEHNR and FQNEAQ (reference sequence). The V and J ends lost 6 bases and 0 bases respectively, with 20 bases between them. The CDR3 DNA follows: TGTGCCAGCAGTTCCCGTGGGGGGGAAAGCATGAACACTGAAGCTTTCTTT. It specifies CASSSRGGESMNTEAFF.